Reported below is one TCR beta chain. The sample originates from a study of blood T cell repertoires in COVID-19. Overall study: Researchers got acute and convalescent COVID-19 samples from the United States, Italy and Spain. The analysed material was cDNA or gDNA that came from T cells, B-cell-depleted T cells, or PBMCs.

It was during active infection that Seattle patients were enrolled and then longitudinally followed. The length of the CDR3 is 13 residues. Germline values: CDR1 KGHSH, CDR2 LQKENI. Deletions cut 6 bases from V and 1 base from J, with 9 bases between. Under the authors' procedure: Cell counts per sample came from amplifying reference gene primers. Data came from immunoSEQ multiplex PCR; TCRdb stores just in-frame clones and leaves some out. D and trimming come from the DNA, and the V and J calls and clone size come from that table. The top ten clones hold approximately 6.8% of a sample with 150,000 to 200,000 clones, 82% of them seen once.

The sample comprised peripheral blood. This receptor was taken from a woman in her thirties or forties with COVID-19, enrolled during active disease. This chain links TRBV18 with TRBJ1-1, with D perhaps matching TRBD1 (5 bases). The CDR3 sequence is CASSDGQNTEAFF. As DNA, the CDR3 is TGTGCCAGCTCGGATGGACAGAACACTGAAGCTTTCTTT.